This T cell receptor beta chain was recovered during a study of Graves' ophthalmopathy and Graves' hyperthyroidism. Study-wide results and limits: Using 13 signatures, a model distinguished ophthalmopathy from stable hyperthyroidism, reaching around 86% sensitivity and 80% to 83% specificity.

Transcripts of RNA were the source for amplifying TCR beta CDR3 regions. HTBI primers were used in a first-round RT-PCR, which preceded a second-round multiplex PCR. TCRdb processed the multiplex PCR reads anew with MiXCR; each CDR3 protein has one entry. The profile covers about 400,000 distinct CDR3 sequences, with approximately 20% appearing a single time and roughly 1.5% taken by the ten largest. J gave up 2 bases and V 6 bases, and 13 bases lay outside the gene matches. Germline V gives CDR1 SQVTM, CDR2 ANQGSEA. This CDR3 spans 15 amino acids. As regards this clonotype: Its antigen is currently unknown.

Other autoimmune diseases, uncontrolled infections, pregnancy or lactation excluded patients from enrollment. V gene TRBV29-1 combines with J gene TRBJ2-7; 7 bases align to TRBD1. The sequence was obtained from a woman aged 18-29 years with Graves' ophthalmopathy. Input material: peripheral blood. The CDR3 DNA is TGCAGCGTCGAATCCCGGGACAGTCATGCCTACGAGCAGTACTTC. Protein sequence: CSVESRDSHAYEQYF.